The T cell receptor beta chain described here comes from a study of T cell responses to AZD1222 COVID-19 vaccine (dated by TCRdb to 2020 to 2023). Broadly, across the study: A total of approximately 250 trial participants underwent TCR sequencing, of whom 200 to 220 had received two doses of AZD1222 and about 25 had received two doses of the MenACWY control vaccine. Enrollment into the trials was organized by age into subgroups of 18-55, 56-69 and 70-plus years, and those subgroups contained roughly 150, 30 and 60 TCR-sequenced participants, respectively.

The CDR3, cysteine through phenylalanine, is 14 amino acids long. Here the CDR3 DNA is all that survives: 42 bases in frame from base 1. The germline V gene specifies MGHRA as CDR1 and YSYEKL as CDR2. The germline ends are 9 bases apart after V is trimmed by 1 base and J by 2 bases. Turning to this clone: Its antigen has not been determined. It has no much larger one-base neighbor in the sample; base qualities were not kept.

The label giving this sample's time point can be read as: about 28 days (+/-7) after the second vaccine dose. AZD1222 recipients given second doses at about 4 weeks or at about 12 weeks were pooled, since spike-specific TCR depth and breadth were not found to differ between the two schedules. Samples from vaccinated people were obtained from the UK trials COV001 and COV002, which included a single-blind randomized controlled phase 2/3 trial of AZD1222 (ChAdOx1 nCoV-19) in healthy adults. For TCRbeta chain sequencing, PBMC samples were collected from trial participants at day 0 and at day 28 after the second dose. The CDR3 regions of human TCRbeta chains were subjected to immunosequencing. Under the source paper's analysis protocol: TCRs in the repertoires were matched against a reference library of SARS-CoV-2-specific TCRs that had been generated with the MIRA antigen-specificity platform. Breadth meant the fraction of unique TCRs that were SARS-CoV-2-associated, whereas depth meant the fraction of total T cells that were SARS-CoV-2-associated. Using the MIRA data, each spike-specific TCR was assigned both to the spike region to which the TCR was reactive and to a CD4 or CD8 class. Log10-transformed breadth and depth values were compared by one-way ANOVA with Sidak's multiple comparisons tests. The table comes from immuneACCESS by way of TCRdb, which keeps in-frame sequences with V and J called. Part of the clones is missing from these tables; in studies checked, under half for an unresolved V gene and the rest for unknown reasons. The D gene and trimming were derived from the DNA, and the V and J assignments and clone size from that table. This sample gives about 180,000 clones in total; about nine tenths of them show up just once. The top ten clonotypes cover 1.9% of the sample.

Results and caveats for the whole study, not just this receptor: Participants were mostly white British, with more females than males. The authors suggested clonal diversity may have been underestimated. Conclusions about previously exposed vaccinees are limited, since just five to seven AZD1222 recipients were seropositive for SARS-CoV-2 at baseline. The whole spike protein was spanned by vaccine-associated CD4 TCRs, and dominant responses were seen in regions 160-218 and 743-854. After two AZD1222 doses, both the breadth and the depth of spike-specific TCRs were significantly higher than at day 0 and than in MenACWY recipients. Because no day 14 peak-response samples were available, repertoires were characterized only after the peak T cell response. In the small 56-69-year group, the increase in depth fell short of significance, most likely because of low power. Epitopes outside the regions mutated in the B.1.351 and B.1.1.7 variants were reportedly recognized by nearly half of the unique spike-specific TCRs.

Specimen: peripheral blood, collected 28 days after the second AZD1222 dose. The chain is encoded by TRBV4-1 joined to TRBJ2-7; the D gene remains uncertain. The origin of this receptor is an adult who received the AZD1222 COVID-19 vaccine. The nucleotide sequence is given as TGCGCCAGCAGCCAAGTGGGGTCCGCCTACGAGCAGTACTTC. This encodes CASSQVGSAYEQYF.